A single sample is the source of the 21 T cell receptor beta chains below, sequenced in a study of blood T cell repertoires in COVID-19. Here immunoSEQ multiplex PCR was the method, and the copy in TCRdb shows in-frame clones only, minus some. The sample consists of tens of thousands of clones, more than 85% of them appearing once. The specimen sequenced was peripheral blood. These receptors came from a middle-aged man with COVID-19, enrolled during active disease.

The V and J genes are TRBV4-2 and TRBJ1-2; weak D call: TRBD1 (6 bases). Germline CDR1 is LGHNA and CDR2 is YNFKEQ. The V gene lost 5 bases and the J gene lost 5 bases, with 18 bases spanning the gap. The CDR3 contains 15 residues. CDR3 DNA: TGTGCCAGCAGCGAGAGCAGGGGAGTTGGGTATGGCTACACCTTC. This gives the protein CASSESRGVGYGYTF.

A single count supports this clone. The chain is built from TRBV21-1 and TRBJ2-5; whether TRBD1, the table's D call, matches the DNA was not checked. TRBV21-1 represents a pseudogene. The length of the CDR3 is 17 residues. The DNA for the CDR3 is TGTGCCAGCAGCACCTCCTGGACAGGGTCGGTCCAAGAGACCCAGTACTTC. Protein product: CASSTSWTGSVQETQYF.

The rearrangement uses TRBV3-1 (or the pseudogene TRBV3-2) and TRBJ2-5, with 7 bases lining up with TRBD2. The junction had 7 bases not matched to a gene; V was cut back by 1 base and J by 5 bases. The CDR3 runs to 15 residues. Looked up from germline, CDR1 is LGHDT and CDR2 is YNNKEL (reference sequence). CDR3 in amino acids: CASSQVQTSSETQYF. The CDR3 nucleotides read TGTGCCAGCAGCCAAGTTCAGACTAGCTCTGAGACCCAGTACTTC.

The chain carries TRBV6-1 and TRBJ1-1, with 7 bases that match TRBD1. Germline CDR1 reads MNHNS; CDR2 reads SASEGT. J gave up 1 base and V 2 bases, and 1 base lay outside the gene matches. The CDR3 runs 14 residues. The CDR3 DNA follows: TGTGCCAGCAGTGAATGGACAGGGAACACTGAAGCTTTCTTT. It codes for CASSEWTGNTEAFF.

The chain couples TRBV15 to TRBJ1-1; D uncertain. V lost 4 bases to trimming and J lost 9 bases, with 9 bases between them. In germline, CDR1 is LNHNV, CDR2 YYDKDF (reference sequence). CDR3 length: 11 residues. The CDR3 spells CATSTVSQAFF. CDR3 DNA sequence: TGTGCCACCAGCACGGTGTCACAAGCTTTCTTT.

The genes are TRBV5-4 and TRBJ2-5; perhaps TRBD1 as D (7 bases). Per germline, CDR1 SGHNT and CDR2 YYREEE (reference sequence). The CDR3 runs 15 residues. Deletions cut 4 bases from V and 2 bases from J, with 15 bases between. The CDR3 region is CASSLAGGFQETQYF. In nucleotides, the CDR3 is TGTGCCAGCAGCCTCGCAGGGGGGTTTCAAGAGACCCAGTACTTC. The variable domain in full, completed from reference TRBV5-4 and TRBJ2-5, reads ETGVTQSPTHLIKTRGQQVTLRCSSQSGHNTVSWYQQALGQGPQFIFQYYREEENGRGNFPPRFSGLQFPNYSSELNVNALELDDSALYLCASSLAGGFQETQYFGPGTRLLVL.

J is TRBJ1-1 and V is TRBV20-1; D not resolved. CDR1 and CDR2 (germline): DFQATT, SNEGSKA (reference sequence). The ends were cut back, 6 bases at V and 5 bases at J, with 7 bases in the middle. This CDR3 spans 10 amino acids. Here the CDR3 reads CSAGVTEAFF. CDR3 nucleotide sequence: TGCAGTGCCGGAGTAACTGAAGCTTTCTTT.

This sequence joins TRBV7-2 and TRBJ1-6; the D gene is possibly TRBD1 (5 bases). The CDR3 covers 15 residues. V lost 2 bases to trimming and J lost 9 bases, with 14 bases between them. Germline V gives CDR1 SGHTA, CDR2 FQGNSA. CDR3 nucleotide sequence: TGTGCCAGCAGCTTAAATTCCCAGGGAGGTTCACCCCTCCACTTT. Its translation: CASSLNSQGGSPLHF. Full variable domain (outside the CDR3, taken from reference TRBV7-2 and TRBJ1-6): GAGVSQSPSNKVTEKGKDVELRCDPISGHTALYWYRQSLGQGLEFLIYFQGNSAPDKSGLPSDRFSAERTGGSVSTLTIQRTQQEDSAVYLCASSLNSQGGSPLHFGNGTRLTVT.

This chain joins TRBV19 and TRBJ2-2; D not certain. CDR1 and CDR2 from the germline V gene are LNHDA and SQIVND (reference sequence). The CDR3 sequence is 14 residues long. V lost 7 bases and J 5 bases, leaving 14 bases between the germline ends. CDR3 residues: CASKVQSGTGELFF. As DNA, the CDR3 is TGTGCCAGTAAAGTGCAATCGGGTACCGGGGAGCTGTTTTTT.

This chain links TRBV28 with TRBJ1-1; no definite D call. Trimming took off 6 bases at V and 4 bases at J, with 12 bases between the two ends. The CDR3 runs 13 residues. In germline, CDR1 is MDHEN, CDR2 SYDVKM. CDR3 DNA: TGTGCCAGCAGAATCCCTGAGGGCACTGAAGCTTTCTTT. The encoded protein is CASRIPEGTEAFF.

The rearrangement joins TRBV5-4 to TRBJ2-5; TRBD2 agrees at 11 bases. CDR3 size: 14 residues. Looked up from germline, CDR1 is SGHNT and CDR2 is YYREEE (reference sequence). V trimming: 0 bases; J trimming: 6 bases; junction bases outside the gene matches: 1. CDR3 sequence (DNA): TGTGCCAGCAGCTTGGGGACTAGCGGGCAGACCCAGTACTTC. It encodes CASSLGTSGQTQYF.

The chain is built from TRBV4-1 and TRBJ2-5; D is perhaps TRBD1 (5 bases). The length of the CDR3 is 14 residues. Germline-derived CDR1 and CDR2 are MGHRA and YSYEKL. The germline V and J ends were trimmed by 1 base and 3 bases, with 9 bases remaining between them. The CDR3 sequence is CASSQVGQEETQYF. The CDR3 DNA is TGCGCCAGCAGCCAAGTGGGGCAGGAAGAGACCCAGTACTTC.

The chain links TRBV2 to TRBJ1-1; TRBD1 matches 7 bases. Trimming cost V 5 bases and J 7 bases; bases outside gene matches: 10. This CDR3 is built from 14 residues. Per germline, CDR1 SNHLY and CDR2 FYNNEI. The chain's CDR3 is CASSPTVTGSEAFF. The CDR3 nucleotides are TGTGCCAGCAGTCCTACCGTGACAGGGAGTGAAGCTTTCTTT.

The chain couples TRBV6-5 to TRBJ2-2; 8 positions agree with TRBD2. CDR3 length: 16 residues. Germline V gene lookup returns CDR1 MNHEY and CDR2 SVGAGI. The trim removed 2 bases at V and 2 bases at J, leaving 4 bases unmatched. CDR3 sequence (DNA): TGTGCCAGCAGTTACGCACTAGCGGACAACACCGGGGAGCTGTTTTTT. Protein: CASSYALADNTGELFF.

The chain employs TRBV27 and TRBJ2-1; D possibly corresponds to TRBD2 (5 bases). The CDR3 length is 16 residues. Looked up from germline, CDR1 is MNHEY and CDR2 is SMNVEV (reference sequence). The V end was cut by 2 bases, the J end by 0 bases, with 11 bases between. CDR3 protein: CASSLNFRGSYNEQFF. The CDR3 coding sequence is TGTGCCAGCAGTTTAAACTTCCGGGGCTCCTACAATGAGCAGTTCTTC.

In this sample, this clone turned up a few times. The chain links TRBV29-1 to TRBJ2-7; 9 bases fit TRBD1. The V gene end was trimmed by 4 bases and the J gene end by 3 bases; junction bases not matched to a gene: 4. The CDR3 length is 13 residues. Per the germline V gene, CDR1 is SQVTM and CDR2 is ANQGSEA. The DNA for the CDR3 is TGCAGCGTTGGACCGGGACAGGGCTACGAGCAGTACTTC. Its protein is CSVGPGQGYEQYF.

This sequence joins TRBV4-2 and TRBJ2-2, with 8 positions matching TRBD1. The CDR3 contains 16 residues. The V segment lost 1 base and the J segment 0 bases; nucleotides outside the gene matches: 1. Germline CDR1 LGHNA, CDR2 YNFKEQ. The CDR3 loop is CASSQGGQANTGELFF. CDR3 bases: TGTGCCAGCAGCCAAGGGGGACAGGCGAACACCGGGGAGCTGTTTTTT.

The J gene is TRBJ1-4, the V gene TRBV11-2; D may be TRBD1 (6 bases). This CDR3 spans 14 amino acids. Trimming took 5 bases from V and 7 from J, leaving 14 bases between them. The germline CDR1 and CDR2 sequences are SGHAT and FQNNGV. In DNA, the CDR3 is TGTGCCAGCAGCGGTAGAACAGGGATTGAAAAACTGTTTTTT. This gives the protein CASSGRTGIEKLFF.

The chain carries TRBV6-5 and TRBJ1-3, with TRBD1 matching 7 bases. CDR3 length equals 15 residues. The junction had 4 bases not matched to a gene; V was cut back by 5 bases and J by 0 bases. Germline CDR1 is MNHEY and CDR2 is SVGAGI. The CDR3 is CASSIRQGSGNTIYF. CDR3 in DNA: TGTGCCAGCAGTATTCGACAGGGCTCTGGAAACACCATATATTTT.

The chain has TRBV27 and TRBJ2-7; 9 nucleotides agree with TRBD1. CDR1 MNHEY and CDR2 SMNVEV come from the germline V gene (reference sequence). This CDR3 spans 15 amino acids. The junction had 6 bases not matched to a gene; V was cut back by 5 bases and J by 1 base. CDR3 loop: CASSTPGTGSYEQYF. CDR3 coding DNA: TGTGCCAGCAGTACCCCCGGGACAGGGTCCTACGAGCAGTACTTC.

The chain is built from TRBV6-5 and TRBJ2-5, with 12 bases lining up with TRBD2. This CDR3 is built from 16 residues. Germline V gene sequence: CDR1 MNHEY, CDR2 SVGAGI. V lost 3 bases to trimming and J lost 2 bases; unmatched junction nucleotides: 4. The CDR3 DNA follows: TGTGCCAGCAGTTATGGGCTAGCGGGGGGGCAAGAGACCCAGTACTTC. It encodes CASSYGLAGGQETQYF.